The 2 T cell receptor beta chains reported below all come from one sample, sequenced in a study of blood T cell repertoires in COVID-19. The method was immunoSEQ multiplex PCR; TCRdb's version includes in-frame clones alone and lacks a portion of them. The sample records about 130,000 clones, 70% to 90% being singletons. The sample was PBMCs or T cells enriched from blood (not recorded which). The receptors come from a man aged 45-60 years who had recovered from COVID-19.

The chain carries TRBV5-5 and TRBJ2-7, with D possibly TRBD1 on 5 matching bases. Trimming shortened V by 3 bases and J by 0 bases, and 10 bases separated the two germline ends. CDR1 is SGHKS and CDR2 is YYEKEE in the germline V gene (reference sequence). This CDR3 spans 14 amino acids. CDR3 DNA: TGTGCCAGCAGCTCACAGGCTAGCTCCTACGAGCAGTACGTC. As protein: CASSSQASSYEQYV.

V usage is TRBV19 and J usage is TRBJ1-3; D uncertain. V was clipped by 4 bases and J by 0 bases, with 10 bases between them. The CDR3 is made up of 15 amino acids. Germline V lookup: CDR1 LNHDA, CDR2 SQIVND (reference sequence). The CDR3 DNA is TGTGCCAGTAGTAACGACGGACTCTCTGGAAACACCATATATTTT. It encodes CASSNDGLSGNTIYF.